The 31 T cell receptor beta chains below all came from one sample that was sequenced in a study of blood T cell repertoires in COVID-19. TCRdb's table, derived via immunoSEQ multiplex PCR, lists solely in-frame clones and lacks some. The repertoire holds tens of thousands of clones, with 85% to 90% as singletons. The sample consisted of peripheral blood. The receptors were sampled from a man between 60 and 70 years old with acute or convalescent COVID-19.

The chain carries TRBV6-6 and TRBJ2-7; perhaps TRBD2 as D (6 bases). Trimming took 5 bases from V and 3 from J, leaving 8 bases between them. The CDR3 is made up of 12 amino acids. Germline V gives CDR1 MNHNY, CDR2 SVGAGI (reference sequence). In nucleotides, the CDR3 is TGTGCCAGCAGTAGACTAGACTACGAGCAGTACTTC. This sequence encodes CASSRLDYEQYF.

This chain links TRBV4-1 with TRBJ2-1; TRBD2 might be the D (5 bases). Trimming took 1 base from V and 5 from J, leaving 24 bases between them. The CDR3 runs to 19 residues. Per germline, CDR1 MGHRA and CDR2 YSYEKL. The CDR3 sequence is CASSQVVVGEPLIDNEQFF. The CDR3 region has the DNA TGCGCCAGCAGCCAAGTAGTGGTCGGGGAACCCCTCATAGACAATGAGCAGTTCTTC.

The rearrangement uses TRBV6-2 or TRBV6-3 and TRBJ1-1; possibly TRBD1 for D (6 bases). The CDR3 runs to 16 residues. V was clipped by 2 bases and J by 0 bases, with 13 bases between them. Germline V gene lookup returns CDR1 MNHEY and CDR2 SVGEGT. The CDR3 protein is CASSYPTGAMNTEAFF. CDR3 coding DNA: TGTGCCAGCAGTTACCCGACAGGCGCAATGAACACTGAAGCTTTCTTT.

The CDR3 nucleotides read TGTGCCAGCAGCCAATATCCCAGGGATGGCTACACCTTC. It yields the protein CASSQYPRDGYTF. The chain is built from TRBV16 and TRBJ1-2, with D possibly matching TRBD1 (5 bases). The CDR3 covers 13 residues. CDR1 is KGHSY, CDR2 FQNENV, per germline. V was pared by 1 base and J by 6 bases, with 9 bases between.

The chain combines TRBV5-8 with TRBJ1-6, with D uncertain. Deletions cut 1 base from V and 5 bases from J, with 16 bases between. Germline CDR1 and CDR2: SGHTS and YDEGEE. This CDR3 is built from 17 residues. The CDR3 bases are TGTGCCAGCAGCTTGAGAGGACTCCTATGGGATAATTCACCCCTCCACTTT. Amino acid sequence: CASSLRGLLWDNSPLHF.

This clone has more than one count but fewer than ten. This chain uses TRBV15 with TRBJ2-7; 8 nucleotides agree with TRBD2. The germline gives CDR1 LNHNV, CDR2 YYDKDF (reference sequence). J gave up 0 bases and V 8 bases, and 3 bases lay outside the gene matches. The CDR3 has 13 amino acids. The CDR3 region has the DNA TGTGCCACCCGCGGGGGGCGCTCCTACGAGCAGTACTTC. Translated: CATRGGRSYEQYF.

V is TRBV28 and J is TRBJ1-1; 7 nucleotides agree with TRBD1. V trimming: 5 bases; J trimming: 6 bases; junction bases outside the gene matches: 12. CDR1 is MDHEN and CDR2 is SYDVKM in the germline V gene. The CDR3 is 15 amino acids. The CDR3 protein is CASSPPGTEGAEAFF. CDR3 bases: TGTGCCAGCAGTCCTCCCGGGACAGAAGGGGCTGAAGCTTTCTTT.

The rearrangement uses TRBV28 and TRBJ1-5; D unclear. Germline V gene sequence: CDR1 MDHEN, CDR2 SYDVKM. The CDR3 has 16 amino acids. V lost 4 bases and J lost 7, with 20 bases in between. CDR3 protein: CASSSYGSTLVQPQHF. CDR3 bases: TGTGCCAGCAGTTCGTACGGGTCGACGTTGGTCCAGCCCCAGCATTTT.

Remarks on this clone: Compared with germline, one end of the junction differs, possibly owing to a read error. The chain is built from TRBV7-7 and TRBJ2-1; D ambiguous. The germline gives CDR1 SSHAT, CDR2 FNYEAQ (reference sequence). The CDR3 is 14 residues long. The CDR3 here is CASSLGSSYNEQFF. Written as DNA, the CDR3 is TGTGCTAGCAGTTTAGGTAGCTCCTACAATGAGCAGTTCTTC.

V usage is TRBV5-6 and J usage is TRBJ1-4, with a tentative D call TRBD1 (6 bases). The germline V gene encodes CDR1 SGHDT and CDR2 YYEEEE. V was clipped by 4 bases and J by 8 bases, with 15 bases between them. This CDR3 has 14 residues. In DNA form, the CDR3 reads TGTGCCAGCAGCCCTCTGACAGGATTCGAAAAACTGTTTTTT. As protein: CASSPLTGFEKLFF.

The CDR3 DNA is TGTGCCAGCAGCTCGGGACAGAACCAAGAGACCCAGTACTTC. It codes for CASSSGQNQETQYF. The chain employs TRBV7-2 and TRBJ2-5, with 7 positions matching TRBD1. Germline-derived CDR1 and CDR2 are SGHTA and FQGNSA. The CDR3 runs to 14 residues. The V segment lost 4 bases and the J segment 0 bases; nucleotides outside the gene matches: 2.

Only one count was recorded for this clone. The chain recombines TRBV5-1 with TRBJ1-2; TRBD1 agrees at 11 bases. CDR1 is SGHRS and CDR2 is YFSETQ in the germline V gene. The length of the CDR3 is 14 residues. V lost 6 bases and J lost 5; bases outside the gene matches: 6. This CDR3 is CASNGQGARYGYTF. The DNA for the CDR3 is TGCGCCAGCAACGGACAGGGGGCGCGATATGGCTACACCTTC. Using reference TRBV5-1 and TRBJ1-2 for the parts outside the CDR3, the full variable domain is KAGVTQTPRYLIKTRGQQVTLSCSPISGHRSVSWYQQTPGQGLQFLFEYFSETQRNKGNFPGRFSGRQFSNSRSEMNVSTLELGDSALYLCASNGQGARYGYTFGSGTRLTVV.

This clone was counted a few times. The chain employs TRBV6-1 and TRBJ1-5; D not resolved. The CDR3 length is 16 residues. Trimming took 0 bases from V and 2 from J, leaving 11 bases between them. Germline V CDR1 and CDR2: MNHNS, SASEGT. The CDR3, as DNA: TGTGCCAGCAGTGAAGCGCCGACACCCCGCAATCAGCCCCAGCATTTT. Translation gives CASSEAPTPRNQPQHF.

This sequence joins TRBV27 and TRBJ1-3; no clear D. CDR3 length equals 13 residues. Trimming pared 4 bases from V and 2 bases from J, leaving 6 bases between. Germline lookup yields CDR1 MNHEY and CDR2 SMNVEV (reference sequence). The chain's CDR3 is CASSSTAGNTIYF. For the CDR3, the DNA is TGTGCCAGCAGTTCTACAGCTGGAAACACCATATATTTT.

The J gene is TRBJ2-7, the V gene TRBV7-2, with 7 bases fitting TRBD1. Germline CDR1 SGHTA, CDR2 FQGNSA. The junction had 7 bases not matched to a gene; V was cut back by 5 bases and J by 3 bases. This CDR3 has 14 amino acids. CDR3 region: CASSLRTGNYEQYF. The CDR3 DNA follows: TGTGCCAGCAGCCTCCGGACAGGCAACTACGAGCAGTACTTC. Full variable domain (missing parts from reference TRBV7-2 and TRBJ2-7): GAGVSQSPSNKVTEKGKDVELRCDPISGHTALYWYRQSLGQGLEFLIYFQGNSAPDKSGLPSDRFSAERTGGSVSTLTIQRTQQEDSAVYLCASSLRTGNYEQYFGPGTRLTVT.

The chain is built from TRBV2 and TRBJ2-7; D might be TRBD1 (6 bases). V shed 2 bases and J shed 3 bases, with 11 bases lying between them. The V gene's germline CDR1 is SNHLY and CDR2 FYNNEI. CDR3 length: 14 amino acids. In nucleotides, the CDR3 is TGTGCCAGCAGTGAATGGGGACAAGGCTACGAGCAGTACTTC. Translated, it gives CASSEWGQGYEQYF.

The rearrangement joins TRBV28 to TRBJ2-5, with D possibly being TRBD1 (6 bases). The CDR3 length is 13 residues. The ends were cut back, 4 bases at V and 4 bases at J, with 10 bases in the middle. Germline CDR1 MDHEN, CDR2 SYDVKM. CDR3 amino acids: CASSSQGRETQYF. The CDR3 coding sequence is TGTGCCAGCAGTTCTCAGGGGAGAGAGACCCAGTACTTC.

This chain connects TRBV29-1 to TRBJ1-1; 9 bases are a match to TRBD1. The germline CDR1 and CDR2 sequences are SQVTM and ANQGSEA. This CDR3 has 13 amino acids. V was clipped by 5 bases and J by 5 bases; unmatched bases: 6. CDR3 coding DNA: TGCAGCGTTCAGACAGGGGGGGATACTGAAGCTTTCTTT. As protein: CSVQTGGDTEAFF. The whole variable domain, remainder taken from reference TRBV29-1 and TRBJ1-1, is SAVISQKPSRDICQRGTSLTIQCQVDSQVTMMFWYRQQPGQSLTLIATANQGSEATYESGFVIDKFPISRPNLTFSTLTVSNMSPEDSSIYLCSVQTGGDTEAFFGQGTRLTVV.

V is TRBV28 and J is TRBJ1-2; D ambiguous. Germline assignment: CDR1 MDHEN and CDR2 SYDVKM. This CDR3 region has 13 residues. V lost 7 bases and J 1 base, leaving 10 bases between the germline ends. The CDR3 DNA reads TGTGCCAGCACCCCCGAGGTTAACTATGGCTACACCTTC. This translates into CASTPEVNYGYTF.

The genes are TRBV6-5 and TRBJ2-3; possibly TRBD1 for D (5 bases). This CDR3 region has 13 residues. The germline gives CDR1 MNHEY, CDR2 SVGAGI. The germline V and J ends were trimmed by 0 bases and 4 bases, with 5 bases remaining between them. The CDR3, as DNA: TGTGCCAGCAGTTACTCGACAGCAGATACGCAGTATTTT. This translates into CASSYSTADTQYF.

The chain links TRBV18 to TRBJ2-5; a weak D match, TRBD2 (5 bases). Germline V gene sequence: CDR1 KGHSH, CDR2 LQKENI. The CDR3 covers 15 residues. V was shortened by 0 bases and J by 5 bases, with 13 bases between the two germline ends. The CDR3, as DNA: TGTGCCAGCTCACCACCACTCCTGGGAGAGGAGACCCAGTACTTC. Translated: CASSPPLLGEETQYF. The complete variable domain, with remaining parts taken from reference TRBV18 and TRBJ2-5, reads NAGVMQNPRHLVRRRGQEARLRCSPMKGHSHVYWYRQLPEEGLKFMVYLQKENIIDESGMPKERFSAEFPKEGPSILRIQQVVRGDSAAYFCASSPPLLGEETQYFGPGTRLLVL.

In regard to this clone: Other DNA sequences in the sample encode the same CDR3. The rearrangement links TRBV6-2 or TRBV6-3 to TRBJ1-5; D not resolved. Per the germline V gene, CDR1 is MNHEY and CDR2 is SVGEGT. CDR3 length: 13 residues. The germline V and J ends were trimmed by 2 bases and 4 bases, with 6 bases remaining between them. The CDR3 region is CASSYRENQPQHF. Written as DNA, the CDR3 is TGTGCCAGCAGTTACAGGGAGAATCAGCCCCAGCATTTT.

This chain links TRBV6-5 with TRBJ1-3; 7 bases map to TRBD1. The CDR3 consists of 12 residues. V lost 9 bases to trimming and J lost 4 bases; unmatched junction nucleotides: 3. Germline V gene data show CDR1 as MNHEY and CDR2 as SVGAGI. The CDR3 sequence is CASDRVGNTIYF. Written as DNA, the CDR3 is TGTGCCAGTGACAGGGTCGGAAACACCATATATTTT.

This clone was seen a few times. The chain is built from TRBV9 and TRBJ2-1; the match to TRBD2 covers 7 bases. Unmatched junction bases numbered 14, after V lost 4 bases and J lost 4 bases. Germline V gives CDR1 SGDLS, CDR2 YYNGEE. The CDR3 totals 17 residues. CDR3 sequence reads: CASSPRFGGTVYNEQFF. CDR3 bases: TGTGCCAGCAGCCCCAGGTTCGGGGGGACGGTTTACAATGAGCAGTTCTTC.

This sequence joins TRBV30 and TRBJ1-1; D is unresolved. Germline V lookup: CDR1 GTSNPN, CDR2 SVGIG (reference sequence). V lost 1 base to trimming and J lost 0 bases, with 3 bases between them. The length of the CDR3 is 12 residues. The CDR3 protein is CAWSAMNTEAFF. The CDR3 bases are TGTGCCTGGAGTGCTATGAACACTGAAGCTTTCTTT. Looking up the rest from reference TRBV30 and TRBJ1-1 gives the full variable domain: SQTIHQWPATLVQPVGSPLSLECTVEGTSNPNLYWYRQAAGRGLQLLFYSVGIGQISSEVPQNLSASRPQDRQFILSSKKLLLSDSGFYLCAWSAMNTEAFFGQGTRLTVV.

The chain uses TRBV13 and TRBJ2-7, with D perhaps matching TRBD1 (5 bases). Germline lookup yields CDR1 PRHDT and CDR2 FYEKMQ (reference sequence). The CDR3 consists of 14 residues. V lost 3 bases and J lost 3, with 12 bases in between. CDR3 loop: CASSFGQGNYEQYF. CDR3 DNA: TGTGCCAGCAGCTTTGGCCAGGGCAACTACGAGCAGTACTTC.

The genes are TRBV5-6 and TRBJ1-5; D unresolved. Germline CDR1 SGHDT, CDR2 YYEEEE. The CDR3 is 14 amino acids. V lost 2 bases, J lost 5 bases, and 11 bases lay in between. The CDR3 reads CASSFLSQHQPQHF. The DNA of the CDR3 is TGTGCCAGCAGCTTCCTCTCACAGCATCAGCCCCAGCATTTT.

The rearrangement joins TRBV27 to TRBJ1-2; D is unresolved. The germline V gene encodes CDR1 MNHEY and CDR2 SMNVEV (reference sequence). The CDR3 consists of 15 residues. Trimming took off 6 bases at V and 6 bases at J, with 20 bases between the two ends. CDR3 amino acids: CASSPTSGRWHGYTF. CDR3 in DNA: TGTGCCAGCAGCCCCACATCAGGCAGATGGCATGGCTACACCTTC.

The chain carries TRBV10-3 and TRBJ2-7; 9 bases match TRBD2. Germline CDR1 is ENHRY and CDR2 is SYGVKD. J gave up 2 bases and V 6 bases, and 11 bases lay outside the gene matches. The CDR3 loop spans 16 amino acids. The DNA for the CDR3 is TGTGCCATCAGGGATTATAGCGGGAGCGGCACCTACGAGCAGTACTTC. It translates to CAIRDYSGSGTYEQYF.

This chain joins TRBV7-3 and TRBJ1-1; D not certain. Germline-derived CDR1 and CDR2 are SGHTA and FQGTGA. V lost 0 bases and J 3 bases, leaving 8 bases between the germline ends. CDR3 length: 14 residues. The CDR3 reads CASSLTRADTEAFF. The CDR3 coding sequence is TGTGCCAGCAGCTTAACGCGGGCGGACACTGAAGCTTTCTTT.

The chain carries TRBV6-6 and TRBJ2-5, with 11 positions matching TRBD2. Trimming removed 6 bases from V and 5 bases from J; junction bases left unmatched: 8. The CDR3 is 15 residues long. Germline V gene lookup returns CDR1 MNHNY and CDR2 SVGAGI (reference sequence). This CDR3 reads CASSLSGRAVETQYF. Here the CDR3 DNA reads TGTGCCAGCAGCCTTAGCGGGAGGGCCGTTGAGACCCAGTACTTC.